Listed below are T cell receptor beta chains from one sample, sequenced in a study of blood T cell repertoires in COVID-19. Only in-frame clones appear in the TCRdb table, and some are missing; sequencing was by immunoSEQ multiplex PCR. The sample yields 200,000 to 250,000 clones, around 83% seen once. The sequencing input was peripheral blood. Every receptor here comes from a woman aged 45-65 years with acute or convalescent COVID-19. Each CDR3 is given with its conserved first and last residue. Fields, in order: D gene, clone size, V gene, J gene, CDR3 protein, CDR3 DNA. D genes are given only for firm matches. Size tells how often a clone was seen (once, few, many) or the class of an expanded clone, and some rows leave it out.

>NA|NA|TRBV12-3/TRBV12-4|TRBJ2-1
CASRPGGVEQFF
TGTGCCAGCAGACCCGGGGGTGTTGAGCAGTTCTTC
>NA|NA|TRBV13|TRBJ2-1
CASSLTRGSYNEQFF
TGTGCCAGCAGCCTGACCCGGGGGTCCTACAATGAGCAGTTCTTC
>TRBD1|few|TRBV28|TRBJ1-5
CASREQGGSGQPQHF
TGTGCCAGCAGGGAACAGGGGGGGAGCGGTCAGCCCCAGCATTTT
>TRBD2|few|TRBV30|TRBJ2-3
CAWTSGSSDTQYF
TGTGCCTGGACTAGCGGGAGTTCAGATACGCAGTATTTT
>TRBD1|NA|TRBV7-2|TRBJ2-7
CASSRGQGTYEQYF
TGTGCCAGCAGCCGGGGACAGGGTACCTACGAGCAGTACTTC
>TRBD2|NA|TRBV2|TRBJ2-3
CASYSGSEQYF
TGTGCCAGCTATAGCGGGAGTGAGCAGTATTTT
>NA|NA|TRBV28|TRBJ2-3
CASSLVGLATQYF
TGTGCCAGCAGTTTAGTCGGACTTGCGACGCAGTATTTT
>NA|NA|TRBV19|TRBJ2-1
CASSIGAGNEQFF
TGTGCCAGTAGTATAGGGGCGGGCAATGAGCAGTTCTTC
>TRBD1|once|TRBV28|TRBJ1-3
CASSFPTGGRNTIYF
TGTGCCAGCAGTTTCCCTACAGGGGGCCGGAACACCATATATTTT
>TRBD1|few|TRBV5-1|TRBJ1-3
CASSARTGDGNTIYF
TGCGCCAGCAGCGCCCGGACAGGGGATGGAAACACCATATATTTT
>TRBD1|NA|TRBV5-5|TRBJ2-2
CASSLDRGRGGGELFF
TGTGCCAGCAGCTTGGACAGGGGCAGGGGTGGCGGGGAGCTGTTTTTT
>NA|few|TRBV27|TRBJ1-5
CASSETDSNQPQHF
TGTGCCAGCAGCGAGACTGATAGCAATCAGCCCCAGCATTTT
>NA|NA|TRBV6-5|TRBJ1-1
CASSIRGTEAFF
TGTGCCAGCAGCATAAGGGGCACTGAAGCTTTCTTT
>TRBD2|few|TRBV29-1|TRBJ2-7
CSVNSGRDSYEQYF
TGCAGCGTAAATAGCGGGAGGGATTCCTACGAGCAGTACTTC
>TRBD2|NA|TRBV18|TRBJ2-1
CASSSEPGLAGSDEQFF
TGTGCCAGCTCATCGGAGCCGGGACTAGCGGGGTCGGATGAGCAGTTCTTC
>NA|NA|TRBV28|TRBJ1-3
CASSLSTGGNTIYF
TGTGCCAGCAGTTTATCGACAGGCGGAAACACCATATATTTT
>TRBD1|once|TRBV15|TRBJ2-2
CATSASWTGGDTGELFF
TGTGCCACCAGCGCGTCCTGGACAGGGGGCGACACCGGGGAGCTGTTTTTT
>TRBD1|NA|TRBV19|TRBJ2-5
CASSNGQGRETQYF
TGTGCCAGTAGTAATGGACAGGGGCGAGAGACCCAGTACTTC
>TRBD2|NA|TRBV3-1/TRBV3-2|TRBJ2-1
CASSPTSGSYNEQFF
TGTGCCAGCAGCCCTACTAGCGGGAGTTACAATGAGCAGTTCTTC
>TRBD1|few|TRBV2|TRBJ1-5
CASSEGTGGNQPQHF
TGTGCCAGCAGTGAAGGGACAGGGGGCAATCAGCCCCAGCATTTT
>NA|NA|TRBV6-5|TRBJ1-3
CASNPLRGNTIYF
TGTGCCAGCAACCCCCTCCGGGGAAACACCATATATTTT